The 25 T cell receptor beta chains given below trace back to one sample, sequenced in a study of identical twins. TCRdb independently ran MiXCR on the 5' RACE reads; one entry per CDR3 protein. Counted here are 1.5 million to 2 million distinct CDR3 sequences, about 31% occurring once; the ten biggest clones make up about 0.27%. The sample consisted of cord blood. The source of these receptors is a newborn girl in good health.

The chain joins TRBV28 to TRBJ2-7; D is ambiguous. The germline gives CDR1 MDHEN, CDR2 SYDVKM. Trimming stripped 5 bases from V and 6 bases from J, with 11 bases between. This CDR3 has 12 residues. The CDR3 DNA sequence: TGTGCCAGCAGTAGCTGGAACGGCGAGCAGTACTTC. This sequence encodes CASSSWNGEQYF.

The chain employs TRBV7-9 and TRBJ2-7; the D is unclear. This CDR3 has 11 amino acids. V was cut by 0 bases and J by 6 bases, with 3 bases left in between. The germline gives CDR1 SEHNR, CDR2 FQNEAQ (reference sequence). DNA of the CDR3: TGTGCCAGCAGCTTAGCTGCCGAGCAGTACGTC. It specifies CASSLAAEQYV.

This clonotype was seen only once. This chain joins TRBV27 and TRBJ2-2, with D possibly TRBD2 on 5 matching bases. The germline CDR1 and CDR2 sequences are MNHEY and SMNVEV (reference sequence). Trimming took 1 base from V and 3 from J, leaving 18 bases between them. The CDR3 length is 18 residues. The CDR3 DNA reads TGTGCCAGCAGTTTATTCTCGCTTGGACGGGAAGACACCGGGGAGCTGTTTTTT. Translating it yields CASSLFSLGREDTGELFF.

This clonotype came up a few times. The J gene is TRBJ2-3, the V gene TRBV7-8; 9 nucleotides match TRBD2. Germline V lookup: CDR1 SGHVS, CDR2 FQNEAQ. Losses at the gene ends were 2 bases for V and 5 bases for J; bases not matched to a gene: 8. The CDR3 sequence is 16 residues long. CDR3 sequence: CASSLRLAVLLDTQYF. Here the CDR3 DNA reads TGTGCCAGCAGCTTACGACTAGCGGTACTCCTAGATACGCAGTATTTT.

This clonotype was seen more than once but under ten times. V gene TRBV9 combines with J gene TRBJ2-3; D tentatively reads TRBD1 or TRBD2 (5 bases each). V was trimmed by 6 bases and J by 2 bases, leaving 19 bases between them. Germline values: CDR1 SGDLS, CDR2 YYNGEE. The CDR3 is made up of 16 amino acids. The CDR3: CASTPSGTLYTDTQYF. In nucleotides, the CDR3 is TGTGCCAGCACCCCTTCGGGGACGCTCTACACAGATACGCAGTATTTT.

This clonotype was seen a few times. This chain connects TRBV5-6 to TRBJ1-1; 9 nucleotides align to TRBD1. CDR3 length: 16 residues. Trimming took 0 bases from V and 1 from J; bases not matched to a gene: 4. The germline V gene encodes CDR1 SGHDT and CDR2 YYEEEE. CDR3 DNA: TGTGCCAGCAGCTTGGCTATGGGACAGGGGAACACTGAAGCTTTCTTT. This gives the protein CASSLAMGQGNTEAFF.

The gene calls are TRBV11-1 and TRBJ2-3; 7 nucleotides line up with TRBD1. CDR3 length: 17 amino acids. The germline V gene encodes CDR1 SGHAT and CDR2 FQDESV (reference sequence). V was pared by 5 bases and J by 2 bases, with 13 bases of the junction left unmatched. Written as DNA, the CDR3 is TGTGCCAGCAGCCAGGGGGATGTAGACCAGGACACAGATACGCAGTATTTT. Translation: CASSQGDVDQDTDTQYF.

This clonotype appeared many times. The V gene is TRBV10-3, the J gene TRBJ1-5, with D perhaps matching TRBD1 (5 bases). With 2 bases removed from V and 0 bases from J, the gap between germline ends came to 5 bases. Looked up from germline, CDR1 is ENHRY and CDR2 is SYGVKD. CDR3 length: 14 amino acids. The CDR3 spells CAISEGASNQPQHF. DNA for the CDR3: TGTGCCATCAGTGAGGGGGCTAGCAATCAGCCCCAGCATTTT.

The rearrangement joins TRBV20-1 to TRBJ1-5, with 11 bases aligning to TRBD1. CDR1 and CDR2 (germline): DFQATT, SNEGSKA (reference sequence). This CDR3 comprises 16 residues. V shed 0 bases and J 6 bases; nucleotides not matched to a gene: 7. This CDR3 reads CSARDPPDRGLQPQHF. CDR3 DNA: TGCAGTGCTAGAGATCCACCGGACAGGGGGCTTCAGCCCCAGCATTTT.

The chain links TRBV9 to TRBJ2-1; TRBD1 aligns across 7 bases. The germline V gene has CDR1 SGDLS and CDR2 YYNGEE. The J segment lost 7 bases and the V segment lost 4 bases, leaving 8 bases of the junction unmatched. This CDR3 contains 14 residues. CDR3 sequence: CASSILIQGNEQFF. The CDR3, as DNA: TGTGCCAGCAGCATTCTAATACAGGGGAATGAGCAGTTCTTC.

This clonotype was counted between two and nine times. The chain recombines TRBV20-1 with TRBJ2-3, with TRBD2 matching 9 bases. Germline CDR1 DFQATT, CDR2 SNEGSKA (reference sequence). V shed 5 bases, J shed 5 bases, and the junction held 11 bases outside the gene matches. CDR3 length: 15 amino acids. This CDR3 is CSAEGQRGVRDTQYF. The CDR3 DNA reads as TGCAGTGCTGAAGGGCAGCGGGGGGTCCGAGATACGCAGTATTTT.

This clonotype was seen more than once but under ten times. This chain uses TRBV3-1 with TRBJ1-1, with D tentatively TRBD1 (6 bases). Between the trimmed V and J ends, which lost 0 bases and 7 bases, there was a span of 9 bases. Germline V gene sequence: CDR1 LGHDT, CDR2 YNNKEL (reference sequence). The length of the CDR3 is 13 residues. DNA of the CDR3: TGTGCCAGCAGCCAAGATGGAGGGGGTGAAGCTTTCTTT. Translating it yields CASSQDGGGEAFF.

This sequence joins TRBV6-2 or TRBV6-3 and TRBJ2-3; unclear D gene. V was clipped by 4 bases and J by 1 base, with 12 bases between them. Germline CDR1 is MNHEY and CDR2 is SVGEGT. The CDR3 length is 15 residues. The chain's CDR3 is CASSFAVLRTDTQYF. CDR3 sequence (DNA): TGTGCCAGCAGTTTCGCAGTCCTTCGCACAGATACGCAGTATTTT.

This clonotype was seen a handful of times. The chain employs TRBV3-1 and TRBJ2-3; no reliable D call. Germline V lookup: CDR1 LGHDT, CDR2 YNNKEL (reference sequence). The CDR3 extends over 11 amino acids. Trimming shortened V by 3 bases and J by 7 bases, and 5 bases separated the two germline ends. The DNA of the CDR3 is TGTGCCAGCAGCCAGGTATATACGCAGTATTTT. Amino acid sequence: CASSQVYTQYF.

This clonotype was counted a few times. The chain is built from TRBV5-1 and TRBJ2-1; 7 bases are shared with TRBD2. CDR3 length equals 15 residues. Germline CDR1 SGHRS, CDR2 YFSETQ. The V segment lost 0 bases and the J segment 7 bases; nucleotides outside the gene matches: 7. The CDR3 bases are TGCGCCAGCAGCTTGGGGCTAGCGGTAAGGAATGAGCAGTTCTTC. Protein sequence: CASSLGLAVRNEQFF.

This clonotype was counted a few times. The chain combines TRBV20-1 with TRBJ2-3; D is uncertain. The V gene's germline CDR1 is DFQATT and CDR2 SNEGSKA (reference sequence). The CDR3 runs to 12 residues. Between the trimmed V and J ends, which lost 4 bases and 6 bases, there was a span of 11 bases. CDR3 DNA sequence: TGCAGTGCTACGACCTACACGGATACGCAGTATTTT. This encodes CSATTYTDTQYF.

This chain uses TRBV7-2 with TRBJ2-7; possibly TRBD1 for D (5 bases). V shed 6 bases and J shed 0 bases, with 12 bases lying between them. CDR1 is SGHTA, CDR2 FQGNSA, per germline. This CDR3 comprises 14 residues. CDR3 region: CASRWGPDSYEQYF. DNA of the CDR3: TGTGCCAGCAGGTGGGGCCCCGACTCCTACGAGCAGTACTTC.

The chain joins TRBV6-1 to TRBJ1-1; D ambiguous. The CDR3 consists of 13 residues. The germline V gene has CDR1 MNHNS and CDR2 SASEGT. The germline V and J ends were trimmed by 7 bases and 4 bases, with 13 bases remaining between them. The CDR3: CASTFGRSTEAFF. CDR3 in DNA: TGTGCCAGCACTTTCGGAAGGAGCACTGAAGCTTTCTTT.

The V gene is TRBV28, the J gene TRBJ1-2; 9 bases are shared with TRBD1. The CDR3 has 14 amino acids. The V gene's germline CDR1 is MDHEN and CDR2 SYDVKM. V trimming: 10 bases; J trimming: 8 bases; junction bases outside the gene matches: 14. The CDR3 DNA sequence: TGTGCCACGGGATTGAGCGGGACAGGGTGGGGCTACACCTTC. It codes for CATGLSGTGWGYTF.

The chain combines TRBV7-9 with TRBJ2-3, with 9 positions matching TRBD2. CDR1 is SEHNR, CDR2 FQNEAQ, per germline (reference sequence). V lost 3 bases and J lost 5; bases outside the gene matches: 18. The CDR3 length is 19 residues. The CDR3 sequence is CASSFIYSSGTSRGDTQYF. CDR3 DNA sequence: TGTGCCAGCAGCTTTATATATTCCTCCGGGACTAGCCGTGGAGATACGCAGTATTTT.

This clonotype is a singleton in its sample. The chain is built from TRBV15 and TRBJ1-5; D perhaps matches TRBD1 (6 bases). V lost 5 bases, J lost 6 bases, and 14 bases lay in between. The CDR3 is 14 residues long. Germline values: CDR1 LNHNV, CDR2 YYDKDF (reference sequence). This CDR3 reads CATSGSAGAQPQHF. CDR3 sequence (DNA): TGTGCCACCAGCGGATCGGCAGGGGCTCAGCCCCAGCATTTT.

This clonotype was recorded a few times. The V call is TRBV5-1, the J call TRBJ2-7; 9 bases are shared with TRBD2. The J call may be faulty, since TRBJ2-4 better matches the DNA end. Germline CDR1 SGHRS, CDR2 YFSETQ. The CDR3 has 17 amino acids. The DNA for the CDR3 is TGCGCCAGCAGCCCCAGACTAGCGGTGAGGGACAAAAACATTCAGTACTTC. It is translated as CASSPRLAVRDKNIQYF.

Comments on this clonotype: The junction and the germline gene differ at one end; a read error may be behind it. V gene TRBV25-1 combines with J gene TRBJ2-3; 8 bases align to TRBD1. Per the germline V gene, CDR1 is MGHDK and CDR2 is SYGVNS. There are 15 residues in the CDR3. The CDR3 sequence: CDSSELDREVDTQYF. Here the CDR3 DNA reads TGTGACAGCAGCGAGTTGGACAGGGAGGTCGATACGCAGTATTTT.

Comment on this clonotype: A single base separates this from a much larger clone, so it may be a read error. V usage is TRBV27 and J usage is TRBJ2-2, with a weak D call TRBD2 (5 bases). The germline V gene has CDR1 MNHEY and CDR2 SMNVEV (reference sequence). CDR3 length: 13 residues. The V end was cut by 2 bases, the J end by 6 bases, with 7 bases between. This CDR3 is CASSLQRAGELFF. CDR3 nucleotide sequence: TGTGCCAGCAGTTTACAGAGGGCCGGGGAGCTGTTTTTT.

In the case of this clonotype: This sequence may be a read error, since a much larger clone differs from it by one base. The rearrangement links TRBV5-1 to TRBJ2-4; 8 nucleotides line up with TRBD1. Germline V gives CDR1 SGHRS, CDR2 YFSETQ. The CDR3 is 14 amino acids. The CDR3 reads CASSPGQARNIRYF. For the CDR3, the DNA is TGCGCCAGCAGCCCGGGACAGGCCAGAAACATTCGGTACTTC. Drawing the rest from reference TRBV5-1 and TRBJ2-4, the complete variable domain is KAGVTQTPRYLIKTRGQQVTLSCSPISGHRSVSWYQQTPGQGLQFLFEYFSETQRNKGNFPGRFSGRQFSNSRSEMNVSTLELGDSALYLCASSPGQARNIRYFGAGTRLSVL.